This is a list of T cell receptor beta chains from one sample in a study of low-dose radiotherapy and immunotherapy resistance in tumors. TCRdb redid the calling of the reads with MiXCR, one entry per CDR3 protein. The data hold some 94,000 distinct CDR3 sequences, with around a fifth observed a single time. The specimen was PBMCs, collected after low-dose radiotherapy plus immunotherapy. These receptors originate from a female donor with ovarian cancer. CDR3s include the opening cysteine and the closing phenylalanine or tryptophan. The D gene is left open where the match is weak. Expanded clones are given a class, and other clones once, few, many or no size at all.

v_gene	j_gene	d_gene	abundance	CDR3aa	CDR3nt
TRBV11-2	TRBJ2-3	.	many	CASSLSDTQYF	TGTGCCAGCAGCTTGAGTGATACGCAGTATTTT
TRBV5-6	TRBJ1-2	TRBD1	many	CASSRDRVDGYTF	TGTGCCAGCAGCAGAGACAGGGTTGATGGCTACACCTTC
TRBV21-1	TRBJ2-2	.	many	CASSKSPPRAGELFF	TGTGCCAGCAGCAAGTCACCCCCGAGGGCCGGGGAGCTGTTTTTT
TRBV7-9	TRBJ2-6	.	few	CASSLQVSGANVLTF	TGTGCCAGCAGCTTACAGGTCTCTGGGGCCAACGTCCTGACTTTC
TRBV20-1	TRBJ2-1	.	.	CSARRSLSNEQFF	TGCAGTGCTAGACGGTCCCTCAGCAATGAGCAGTTCTTC
TRBV28	TRBJ2-5	.	many	CASSLLVIETQYF	TGTGCCAGCAGTTTATTGGTCATCGAGACCCAGTACTTC
TRBV6-2/TRBV6-3	TRBJ2-5	.	many	CASSYGASSGTQYF	TGTGCCAGCAGTTACGGGGCCTCATCGGGGACCCAGTACTTC
TRBV12-3/TRBV12-4	TRBJ2-3	TRBD2	many	CASSLRTSGSSTDTQYF	TGTGCCAGCAGTTTAAGGACTAGCGGATCTAGCACAGATACGCAGTATTTT
TRBV5-8	TRBJ2-1	.	.	CASSLYLAISYNEQFF	TGTGCCAGCAGCTTGTATCTAGCGATCTCCTACAATGAGCAGTTCTTC
TRBV6-6	TRBJ1-3	.	.	CASSYGGGSGNTIYF	TGTGCCAGCAGTTACGGGGGGGGTTCTGGAAACACCATATATTTT
TRBV26	TRBJ2-3	.	many	CASSLSGGGTDTQYF	TGTGCCAGCAGTCTTAGCGGGGGGGGCACAGATACGCAGTATTTT
TRBV19	TRBJ1-6	TRBD1	many	CASSDRGPSLSPLHF	TGTGCCAGTAGCGACAGGGGGCCTTCGCTCTCACCCCTCCACTTT
TRBV5-1	TRBJ2-1	TRBD1	many	CASSPDRALNEQFF	TGCGCCAGCAGCCCTGACAGGGCCTTGAATGAGCAGTTCTTC
TRBV5-1	TRBJ2-1	.	many	CASSLVGGDEQFF	TGCGCCAGCAGCTTGGTGGGCGGCGATGAGCAGTTCTTC
TRBV29-1	TRBJ2-2	.	many	CSVAQGAGELFF	TGCAGCGTTGCCCAGGGAGCCGGGGAGCTGTTTTTT
TRBV7-6	TRBJ2-3	.	.	CASRKGREADTQYF	TGTGCCAGCAGAAAGGGTCGGGAAGCAGATACGCAGTATTTT